This TCR beta chain was identified during a study of beta chain features in type 1 diabetes. Turning to this clone: As yet, its antigen is unknown.

The length of the CDR3 is 14 residues. CDR1 is LGHNA, CDR2 YNFKEQ, per germline. V was pared by 3 bases and J by 1 base, with 9 bases between. Study outcomes and limitations: Naive, central memory and Treg TCRB repertoires seemed to resemble each other more closely in patients than they did in healthy donors. The study found moderately but significantly shorter TCRB CDR3s in all four CD4+ subsets of Type 1 diabetes patients. The study found fewer insertions and more deletions at VDJ junctions in type 1 diabetes patients.

The whole isolated RNA underwent reverse transcription, so sequencing captured expressed TCRB transcripts. The protocol was immunoSEQ multiplex PCR, while the TCRdb copy is restricted to in-frame clones and leaves out a portion. The profile shows about 390,000 clones, 8.5% to 10% of them singletons. This sequence was found in a man aged 25-45 years with type 1 diabetes. This rearrangement joins TRBV4-2 to TRBJ2-5; D gene ambiguous. The specimen sequenced was central memory CD4+ T cells from blood. The CDR3 bases are TGTGCCAGCAGCCAGCTAGGGCTCCAAGAGACCCAGTACTTC. Its protein product is CASSQLGLQETQYF.